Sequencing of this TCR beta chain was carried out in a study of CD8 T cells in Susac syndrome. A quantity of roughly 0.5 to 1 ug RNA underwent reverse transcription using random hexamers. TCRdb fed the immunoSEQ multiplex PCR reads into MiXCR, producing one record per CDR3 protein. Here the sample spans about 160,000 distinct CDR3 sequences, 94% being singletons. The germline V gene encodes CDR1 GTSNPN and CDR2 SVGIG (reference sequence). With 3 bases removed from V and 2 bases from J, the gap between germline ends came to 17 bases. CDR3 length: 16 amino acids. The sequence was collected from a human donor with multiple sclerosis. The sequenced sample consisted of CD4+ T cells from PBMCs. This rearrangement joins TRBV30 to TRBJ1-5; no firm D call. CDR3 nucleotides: TGTGCCTGGAGCGCGCAAGGGCGATATGGCAATCAGCCCCAGCATTTT. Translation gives CAWSAQGRYGNQPQHF.